The 10 T cell receptor beta chains given below trace back to one sample, sequenced in a study of blood T cells in healthy people across ages. A sample-barcoded 5' primer and a J-beta primer mix were used in a second PCR of about 7 to 11 cycles. TCRdb re-called the 5' RACE reads with MiXCR, one entry per CDR3 protein. The table records approximately 1.5 million distinct CDR3 sequences, about 32% of them present only once. Input material: blood. These receptors were taken from a woman under 40 in good health.

Worth noting for this clonotype: An end of the junction differs from the germline gene, which may be a read error. The V call is TRBV10-3, the J call TRBJ2-6; maybe TRBD1 (5 bases). Germline CDR1 is ENHRY and CDR2 is SYGVKD. The CDR3 totals 13 residues. CDR3 residues: CAIYRAGANILTF. The CDR3 nucleotides are TGTGCCATCTATCGGGCTGGGGCCAACATCCTGACTTTC.

The rearrangement joins TRBV5-1 to TRBJ1-6; TRBD1 matches at 10 bases. The germline V gene has CDR1 SGHRS and CDR2 YFSETQ. With 2 bases clipped from V and 8 bases from J, the junction kept 7 bases outside the gene matches. This CDR3 region has 16 residues. CDR3 region: CASSLPRTGGDSPLHF. In DNA, the CDR3 is TGCGCCAGCAGCTTACCCCGGACAGGGGGAGATTCACCCCTCCACTTT.

This clonotype showed up just a few times. This sequence joins TRBV27 and TRBJ1-2; TRBD1 agrees at 7 bases. The germline CDR1 and CDR2 sequences are MNHEY and SMNVEV (reference sequence). V trimming: 4 bases; J trimming: 5 bases; junction bases outside the gene matches: 7. The CDR3 runs to 14 residues. CDR3 DNA: TGTGCCAGCAGTTCACCGGGACAGATTTATGGCTACACCTTC. Protein product: CASSSPGQIYGYTF.

This clonotype showed up just a few times. The rearrangement uses TRBV20-1 and TRBJ1-2; TRBD1 matches 10 bases. The V gene's germline CDR1 is DFQATT and CDR2 SNEGSKA (reference sequence). The CDR3 is 14 residues long. V shed 6 bases, J shed 9 bases, and the junction held 13 bases outside the gene matches. CDR3 sequence: CSAFNRDRGVSYTF. The CDR3 DNA reads TGCAGTGCATTCAATCGGGACAGGGGTGTTAGCTACACCTTC.

The rearrangement joins TRBV7-9 to TRBJ2-3; D perhaps matches TRBD1 (7 bases). V dropped 6 bases and J dropped 0 bases, with 13 bases sitting between them. CDR1 is SEHNR and CDR2 is FQNEAQ in the germline V gene (reference sequence). The CDR3 is 15 amino acids. CDR3 DNA: TGTGCCAGCAGAGACAGGGAGGCTAGCACAGATACGCAGTATTTT. Translating gives CASRDREASTDTQYF. The variable domain in full, completed from reference TRBV7-9 and TRBJ2-3, reads DTGVSQNPRHKITKRGQNVTFRCDPISEHNRLYWYRQTLGQGPEFLTYFQNEAQLEKSRLLSDRFSAERPKGSFSTLEIQRTEQGDSAMYLCASRDREASTDTQYFGPGTRLTVL.

This clonotype has just a few counts. This sequence joins TRBV12-3 or TRBV12-4 and TRBJ2-5, with 12 bases lining up with TRBD2. The CDR3 totals 15 residues. V lost 7 bases, J lost 5 bases, and 8 bases stayed unmatched. The CDR3 sequence is CASNPGLAGLETQYF. CDR3 coding DNA: TGTGCCAGCAACCCGGGACTAGCGGGCCTGGAGACCCAGTACTTC.

The genes are TRBV30 and TRBJ2-1; D not certain. The CDR3 extends over 14 amino acids. The germline V and J ends were trimmed by 5 bases and 3 bases, with 14 bases remaining between them. Germline loops: CDR1 GTSNPN, CDR2 SVGIG (reference sequence). The CDR3 region is CAWGKSESYNEQFF. The DNA for the CDR3 is TGTGCCTGGGGTAAGAGCGAGAGCTACAATGAGCAGTTCTTC.

As to this clonotype: A much larger clone sits a single nucleotide away, making a read error possible. The V and J genes are TRBV14 and TRBJ1-2, with D uncertain. The V gene's germline CDR1 is SGHDN and CDR2 FVKESK. The CDR3 runs to 13 residues. V dropped 2 bases and J dropped 9 bases, with 13 bases sitting between them. The CDR3 spells CASSQNISSSYTF. The CDR3 DNA reads TGTGCCAGCAGCCAAAATATCTCCAGTAGCTACACCTTC.

This clonotype was observed a few times. This rearrangement joins TRBV29-1 to TRBJ1-2, with D perhaps matching TRBD1 (5 bases). Trimming removed 2 bases from V and 3 bases from J, with 7 bases in between. The CDR3 has 12 residues. CDR1 is SQVTM, CDR2 ANQGSEA, per germline. The CDR3: CSVEQGYYGYTF. The CDR3 DNA sequence: TGCAGCGTTGAACAGGGCTACTATGGCTACACCTTC.

The table lists this clonotype with a few counts. The V gene is TRBV7-2, the J gene TRBJ1-4; TRBD1 matches at 9 bases. The junction had 11 bases not matched to a gene; V was cut back by 6 bases and J by 6 bases. This CDR3 spans 16 amino acids. Looked up from germline, CDR1 is SGHTA and CDR2 is FQGNSA. Here the CDR3 DNA reads TGTGCCAGCAGTTACCGCCCGGGACAGGGACATGAAAAACTGTTTTTT. It is translated as CASSYRPGQGHEKLFF.